This is a list of T cell receptor beta chains from one sample in a study of cytomegalovirus exposure and HLA in healthy donors. Sequenced by immunoSEQ multiplex PCR; TCRdb stores in-frame clones only, minus some. The table records 72,000 or so clones, approximately 80% of them present only once. Sequencing was carried out using PBMCs. These TCRs come from a young man in good health and CMV-seropositive. Each CDR3 is given with its conserved first and last residue. Fields, in order: V gene, clone size, D gene, J gene, CDR3 protein, CDR3 DNA. D genes are given only for firm matches. Clone size is stated in some rows and not others, as once, few, many or a class when expanded.

v_gene: TRBV9
abundance: few
d_gene: .
j_gene: TRBJ2-6
CDR3aa: CASSSTLTGANVLTF
CDR3nt: TGTGCCAGCTCTTCGACTTTGACCGGGGCCAACGTCCTGACTTTC

v_gene: TRBV6-4
abundance: once
d_gene: TRBD2
j_gene: TRBJ2-3
CDR3aa: CASSRLASSTDTQYF
CDR3nt: TGTGCCAGCAGCAGACTAGCGTCTAGCACAGATACGCAGTATTTT

v_gene: TRBV28
abundance: once
d_gene: TRBD1
j_gene: TRBJ1-1
CDR3aa: CASTKGQLNTEAFF
CDR3nt: TGTGCCAGCACCAAGGGACAGTTGAACACTGAAGCTTTCTTT

v_gene: TRBV18
abundance: .
d_gene: TRBD1
j_gene: TRBJ1-5
CDR3aa: CASSPDRGGGNQPQHF
CDR3nt: TGTGCCAGCTCACCTGACAGGGGTGGTGGCAATCAGCCCCAGCATTTT

v_gene: TRBV9
abundance: .
d_gene: TRBD2
j_gene: TRBJ2-1
CDR3aa: CASNPGLAGGKEQFF
CDR3nt: TGTGCCAGCAACCCGGGACTAGCGGGGGGGAAGGAGCAGTTCTTC

v_gene: TRBV6-5
abundance: few
d_gene: .
j_gene: TRBJ2-3
CDR3aa: CASSYSSGTDTQYF
CDR3nt: TGTGCCAGCAGTTACTCGAGCGGCACAGATACGCAGTATTTT

v_gene: TRBV6-1
abundance: few
d_gene: .
j_gene: TRBJ2-5
CDR3aa: CASSEATPGPQETQYF
CDR3nt: TGTGCCAGCAGTGAAGCTACGCCAGGCCCCCAAGAGACCCAGTACTTC

v_gene: TRBV29-1
abundance: .
d_gene: .
j_gene: TRBJ1-1
CDR3aa: CSVDRQLNTEAFF
CDR3nt: TGCAGCGTTGATAGACAGTTGAACACTGAAGCTTTCTTT

v_gene: TRBV2
abundance: .
d_gene: .
j_gene: TRBJ1-1
CDR3aa: CASRVQGNTEAFF
CDR3nt: TGTGCCAGCCGGGTCCAAGGGAACACTGAAGCTTTCTTT

v_gene: TRBV4-1
abundance: few
d_gene: .
j_gene: TRBJ1-1
CDR3aa: CASKPGHSVNTEAFF
CDR3nt: TGCGCCAGCAAACCGGGACACAGTGTGAACACTGAAGCTTTCTTT

v_gene: TRBV30
abundance: once
d_gene: .
j_gene: TRBJ1-5
CDR3aa: CAWSRRGYQPQHF
CDR3nt: TGTGCCTGGAGTAGGCGGGGATATCAGCCCCAGCATTTT

v_gene: TRBV5-1
abundance: .
d_gene: TRBD1
j_gene: TRBJ1-2
CDR3aa: CASSSSQGARGYTF
CDR3nt: TGCGCCAGCAGCTCAAGCCAGGGGGCGCGGGGCTACACCTTC

v_gene: TRBV6-5
abundance: .
d_gene: .
j_gene: TRBJ1-1
CDR3aa: CASSSLGENTEAFF
CDR3nt: TGTGCCAGCAGTTCCTTAGGGGAGAACACTGAAGCTTTCTTT

v_gene: TRBV30
abundance: .
d_gene: TRBD1
j_gene: TRBJ1-6
CDR3aa: CAGAGQANSPLHF
CDR3nt: TGTGCCGGCGCGGGACAGGCAAATTCACCCCTCCACTTT

v_gene: TRBV7-9
abundance: once
d_gene: .
j_gene: TRBJ1-5
CDR3aa: CASSEGKRDNQPQHF
CDR3nt: TGTGCCAGCAGTGAAGGCAAACGGGACAATCAGCCCCAGCATTTT

v_gene: TRBV2
abundance: few
d_gene: .
j_gene: TRBJ2-6
CDR3aa: CASNSDSSGANVLTF
CDR3nt: TGTGCCAGCAATTCCGACAGCTCTGGGGCCAACGTCCTGACTTTC

v_gene: TRBV2
abundance: .
d_gene: TRBD1
j_gene: TRBJ2-5
CDR3aa: CASREDRASIGETQYF
CDR3nt: TGTGCCAGCAGGGAGGACAGGGCCTCAATTGGAGAGACCCAGTACTTC

v_gene: TRBV5-4
abundance: .
d_gene: .
j_gene: TRBJ1-1
CDR3aa: CASSRGNTEAFF
CDR3nt: TGTGCCAGCAGCAGGGGGAACACTGAAGCTTTCTTT

v_gene: TRBV5-4
abundance: .
d_gene: .
j_gene: TRBJ1-1
CDR3aa: CASSFSGGNTEAFF
CDR3nt: TGTGCCAGCAGCTTTTCCGGGGGAAACACTGAAGCTTTCTTT

v_gene: TRBV27
abundance: .
d_gene: TRBD1
j_gene: TRBJ2-7
CDR3aa: CASSGTGFYEQYF
CDR3nt: TGTGCCAGCAGTGGGACAGGTTTCTACGAGCAGTACTTC

v_gene: TRBV30
abundance: .
d_gene: TRBD1
j_gene: TRBJ1-5
CDR3aa: CAWSVKDRGQPQHF
CDR3nt: TGTGCCTGGAGTGTAAAGGACAGGGGACAGCCCCAGCATTTT

v_gene: TRBV28
abundance: .
d_gene: .
j_gene: TRBJ1-2
CDR3aa: CASKGGGVGGYTF
CDR3nt: TGTGCCAGCAAGGGCGGAGGGGTCGGTGGCTACACCTTC

v_gene: TRBV4-1
abundance: .
d_gene: .
j_gene: TRBJ2-3
CDR3aa: CASSQEGTQYF
CDR3nt: TGCGCCAGCAGCCAGGAGGGTACGCAGTATTTT

v_gene: TRBV19
abundance: .
d_gene: .
j_gene: TRBJ1-1
CDR3aa: CASSISLGGGTEAFF
CDR3nt: TGTGCCAGTAGTATTAGCTTAGGTGGCGGAACTGAAGCTTTCTTT

v_gene: TRBV6-5
abundance: .
d_gene: TRBD1
j_gene: TRBJ2-7
CDR3aa: CASSSTGGVYEQYF
CDR3nt: TGTGCCAGCAGCTCGACAGGGGGTGTCTACGAGCAGTACTTC

v_gene: TRBV7-9
abundance: .
d_gene: .
j_gene: TRBJ1-5
CDR3aa: CASSRTGSGPSNQPQHF
CDR3nt: TGTGCCAGCAGCCGAACAGGGTCGGGGCCAAGCAATCAGCCCCAGCATTTT

v_gene: TRBV6-5
abundance: .
d_gene: .
j_gene: TRBJ1-3
CDR3aa: CASTIGDTIYF
CDR3nt: TGTGCCAGCACGATAGGAGACACCATATATTTT

v_gene: TRBV6-5
abundance: once
d_gene: .
j_gene: TRBJ1-6
CDR3aa: CASSYTTANSPLHF
CDR3nt: TGTGCCAGCAGTTACACCACAGCAAATTCACCCCTCCACTTT

v_gene: TRBV6-5
abundance: .
d_gene: .
j_gene: TRBJ1-1
CDR3aa: CASSLPNGGNTEAFF
CDR3nt: TGTGCCAGCAGCCTCCCTAACGGGGGGAACACTGAAGCTTTCTTT

v_gene: TRBV7-3
abundance: .
d_gene: TRBD2
j_gene: TRBJ2-5
CDR3aa: CASSPGLAGAETQYF
CDR3nt: TGTGCCAGCAGCCCGGGACTAGCGGGGGCGGAGACCCAGTACTTC

v_gene: TRBV6-1
abundance: few
d_gene: .
j_gene: TRBJ1-1
CDR3aa: CASSWTAIYFF
CDR3nt: TGTGCCAGCAGTTGGACAGCGATATATTTCTTT

v_gene: TRBV5-4
abundance: once
d_gene: .
j_gene: TRBJ1-1
CDR3aa: CASSLQLNTEAFF
CDR3nt: TGTGCCAGCAGCTTACAGCTGAACACTGAAGCTTTCTTT

v_gene: TRBV9
abundance: .
d_gene: TRBD2
j_gene: TRBJ2-5
CDR3aa: CASSPRAGVGETQYF
CDR3nt: TGTGCCAGCAGCCCAAGAGCGGGAGTGGGAGAGACCCAGTACTTC